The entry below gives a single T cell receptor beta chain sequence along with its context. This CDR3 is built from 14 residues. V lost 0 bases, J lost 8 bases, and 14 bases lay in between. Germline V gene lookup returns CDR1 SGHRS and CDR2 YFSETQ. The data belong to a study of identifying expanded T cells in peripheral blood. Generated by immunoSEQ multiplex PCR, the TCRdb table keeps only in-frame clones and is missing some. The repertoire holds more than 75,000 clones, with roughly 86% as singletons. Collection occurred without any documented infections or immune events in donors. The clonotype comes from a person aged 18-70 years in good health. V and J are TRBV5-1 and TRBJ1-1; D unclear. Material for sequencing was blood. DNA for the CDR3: TGCGCCAGCAGCTTGGCCGTGGGGTCTGTCGAAGCTTTCTTT. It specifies CASSLAVGSVEAFF.